A selection of T cell receptor beta chains follows, all from one sample in a study of cytomegalovirus exposure and HLA in healthy donors. Clones were read by immunoSEQ multiplex PCR, and TCRdb kept only the in-frame ones, dropping some. The sample lists about 160,000 clones; roughly two thirds were seen once. Source material: PBMCs. All receptors come from a woman aged 25 to 45 in good health and CMV-seronegative. The CDR3 runs from the conserved cysteine through the conserved F or W. The D gene is left open where the match is weak. Size tells how often a clone was seen (once, few, many) or the class of an expanded clone, and some rows leave it out.

clone_size: NA
d_call: NA
v_call: TRBV7-2
j_call: TRBJ1-4
cdr3_nt: TGTGCCAGCAGCTTATACATGGGGGGGTTGGGGCTTAATGAAAAACTGTTTTTT
cdr3_aa: CASSLYMGGLGLNEKLFF

clone_size: NA
d_call: NA
v_call: TRBV10-3
j_call: TRBJ2-5
cdr3_nt: TGTGCCATCAGTGAGTCGATGGGCAACTCCGGGACCCAGTACTTC
cdr3_aa: CAISESMGNSGTQYF

clone_size: once
d_call: TRBD2
v_call: TRBV30
j_call: TRBJ2-7
cdr3_nt: TGTGCCTGGAGTATTCCTGGAGCGGGGTACGAGCAGTACTTC
cdr3_aa: CAWSIPGAGYEQYF

clone_size: NA
d_call: NA
v_call: TRBV28
j_call: TRBJ2-5
cdr3_nt: TGTGCCAGCAAAGTGGACCTAGGGGGTGGTCAAGAGACCCAGTACTTC
cdr3_aa: CASKVDLGGGQETQYF

clone_size: NA
d_call: NA
v_call: TRBV6-1
j_call: TRBJ2-2
cdr3_nt: TGTGCCAGCAGTGATTTACCGGGACAGAACACCGGGGAGCTGTTTTTT
cdr3_aa: CASSDLPGQNTGELFF

clone_size: NA
d_call: TRBD2
v_call: TRBV2
j_call: TRBJ2-1
cdr3_nt: TGTGCCAGCAACACAATGGCGGGGGGGCAGTTCTTC
cdr3_aa: CASNTMAGGQFF

clone_size: NA
d_call: TRBD2
v_call: TRBV5-1
j_call: TRBJ2-1
cdr3_nt: TGCGCCAGCAGCTCGCGGGGGATCTCCTACAATGAGCAGTTCTTC
cdr3_aa: CASSSRGISYNEQFF

clone_size: NA
d_call: NA
v_call: TRBV7-8
j_call: TRBJ2-5
cdr3_nt: TGTGCCAGCAGCCTTAGCGACCAAGAGACCCAGTACTTC
cdr3_aa: CASSLSDQETQYF

clone_size: NA
d_call: TRBD1
v_call: TRBV25-1
j_call: TRBJ2-2
cdr3_nt: TGTGCCAGCACGACAGGGATGGGCGGGGAGCTGTTTTTT
cdr3_aa: CASTTGMGGELFF

clone_size: few
d_call: TRBD1
v_call: TRBV27
j_call: TRBJ1-4
cdr3_nt: TGTGCCAGCAGAGTCCAACAGGGGCGGGGTGAAAAACTGTTTTTT
cdr3_aa: CASRVQQGRGEKLFF

clone_size: NA
d_call: TRBD2
v_call: TRBV4-3
j_call: TRBJ2-5
cdr3_nt: TGCGCCAGCAGCCAATCCGGGACTAGCGCGACCTGGGCCCAGTACTTC
cdr3_aa: CASSQSGTSATWAQYF

clone_size: NA
d_call: NA
v_call: TRBV7-2
j_call: TRBJ2-7
cdr3_nt: TGTGCCAGCAGCTTGGGCAGGGAATACGAGCAGTACTTC
cdr3_aa: CASSLGREYEQYF

clone_size: NA
d_call: TRBD2
v_call: TRBV19
j_call: TRBJ2-1
cdr3_nt: TGTGCCAGTAGTCTCTACACCGGGACTAGGGCAAGGAATGAGCAGTTCTTC
cdr3_aa: CASSLYTGTRARNEQFF

clone_size: NA
d_call: TRBD1
v_call: TRBV7-9
j_call: TRBJ1-4
cdr3_nt: TGTGCCAGCAGCTTAACAGGGGGCGCCGGGGAAAAACTGTTTTTT
cdr3_aa: CASSLTGGAGEKLFF

clone_size: NA
d_call: NA
v_call: TRBV5-5
j_call: TRBJ1-4
cdr3_nt: TGTGCCAGCAGCTGGCCCACAGGGACGAGAAATGAAAAACTGTTTTTT
cdr3_aa: CASSWPTGTRNEKLFF

clone_size: NA
d_call: TRBD2
v_call: TRBV19
j_call: TRBJ2-7
cdr3_nt: TGTGCCAGTAGTACGGGACTAGCGGGAGTCTACGAGCAGTACTTC
cdr3_aa: CASSTGLAGVYEQYF